The sequence of this T cell receptor beta chain was determined in a study of blood T cell repertoires in COVID-19. Across the study: The samples span acute and convalescent COVID-19 from the United States, Italy and Spain. The cDNA or gDNA used as material had been derived from T cells, B-cell-depleted T cells, or PBMCs.

Recruited during active infection, patients (from Seattle) were subsequently followed longitudinally. In the original workflow: How many nucleated cells were present was estimated from reference gene primer amplification. Clones were sequenced by immunoSEQ multiplex PCR, and TCRdb holds only the in-frame ones, with some missing. V, J and clone size reflect that table, while D and trimming were determined from the DNA. The table includes some 330,000 clones, roughly nine tenths detected once. This clonotype was sampled from a woman between 25 and 40 years old with COVID-19, enrolled during active disease. Sequencing input: peripheral blood.

CDR3 in DNA: TGTGCCAGCAGTCCCGGGACAGCAGACAATCAGCCCCAGCATTTT. This gives the protein CASSPGTADNQPQHF. The rearrangement links TRBV7-9 to TRBJ1-5, with TRBD1 matching over 7 bases. Germline loops: CDR1 SEHNR, CDR2 FQNEAQ (reference sequence). This CDR3 region has 15 residues. V was pared by 6 bases and J by 3 bases, with 8 bases of the junction left unmatched.